This T cell receptor beta chain was documented in a study of beta chain features in type 1 diabetes. TCRB transcripts that were expressed got sequenced, as all of the isolated RNA had been reverse transcribed. Sequenced by immunoSEQ multiplex PCR; TCRdb stores in-frame clones only, minus some. The table lists about 160,000 clones, about 8.1% of them singletons, with around 0.5% in the top ten. Trimming cost V 3 bases and J 7 bases; bases outside gene matches: 6. CDR3 length: 13 residues. In germline, CDR1 is SEHNR, CDR2 FQNEAQ (reference sequence). This clone was recorded a few times. Its antigen is still unknown. General observations from the study: TCRB CDR3s from Type 1 diabetes patients were moderately but significantly shorter in all four CD4+ subsets.

Sequencing was done on a sample of central memory CD4+ T cells from blood. The receptor comes from a woman aged 18 to 35 with type 1 diabetes. V usage is TRBV7-9 and J usage is TRBJ2-7; TRBD1 matches at 7 bases. In nucleotides, the CDR3 is TGTGCCAGCAGCTTTACAGGGGCCGGGGAGCAGTACTTC. It translates to CASSFTGAGEQYF.